The rows below give T cell receptor beta chains drawn from one sample of a study of post-analysis software for immune sequencing data. MiXCR was run by TCRdb on the PCR reads, yielding one entry per CDR3 protein. The profile shows roughly 650,000 distinct CDR3 sequences, 55% to 60% of them singletons. Sequenced material: blood. Receptors originate from a girl aged 2-9 years with multiple sclerosis. Both conserved end residues are part of each CDR3. Fields, in order: D gene, V gene, clone size, J gene, CDR3 protein, CDR3 DNA. The D gene is left open where the match is weak. Not all rows give a size; the values are once, few, many and, for expanded clones, a class.

d_gene: .; v_gene: TRBV7-2; abundance: once; j_gene: TRBJ2-3; CDR3aa: CASSLRGESTDTQYF; CDR3nt: TGTGCCAGCAGCCTGAGAGGGGAGAGCACAGATACGCAGTATTTT
d_gene: .; v_gene: TRBV7-2; abundance: .; j_gene: TRBJ1-2; CDR3aa: CASSFRGDGYGYTF; CDR3nt: TGTGCCAGCAGCTTTAGGGGGGACGGCTATGGCTACACCTTC
d_gene: TRBD1; v_gene: TRBV4-3; abundance: .; j_gene: TRBJ2-1; CDR3aa: CASSHLGQNNEQFF; CDR3nt: TGCGCCAGCAGCCACCTGGGACAGAACAATGAGCAGTTCTTC
d_gene: TRBD2; v_gene: TRBV20-1; abundance: .; j_gene: TRBJ2-3; CDR3aa: CSARRGGGGTDTQYF; CDR3nt: TGCAGTGCTAGACGCGGCGGCGGGGGTACAGATACGCAGTATTTT
d_gene: .; v_gene: TRBV20-1; abundance: few; j_gene: TRBJ1-2; CDR3aa: CSAREGTIVGDYGYTF; CDR3nt: TGCAGTGCTAGAGAGGGGACCATCGTTGGGGACTATGGCTACACCTTC
d_gene: .; v_gene: TRBV30; abundance: .; j_gene: TRBJ2-1; CDR3aa: CAWSDRYSNEQFF; CDR3nt: TGTGCCTGGAGTGACAGGTACTCCAATGAGCAGTTCTTC
d_gene: .; v_gene: TRBV6-5; abundance: few; j_gene: TRBJ2-4; CDR3aa: CASSYEGLAKNIQYF; CDR3nt: TGTGCCAGCAGTTACGAGGGACTAGCCAAAAACATTCAGTACTTC
d_gene: TRBD1; v_gene: TRBV12-3/TRBV12-4; abundance: .; j_gene: TRBJ1-2; CDR3aa: CASSLEDRSYGYTF; CDR3nt: TGTGCCAGCAGTTTAGAGGACAGGAGCTATGGCTACACCTTC
d_gene: .; v_gene: TRBV25-1; abundance: .; j_gene: TRBJ2-1; CDR3aa: CASSSPRGPYNEQFF; CDR3nt: TGTGCCAGCAGTTCCCCGCGGGGTCCCTACAATGAGCAGTTCTTC
d_gene: TRBD2; v_gene: TRBV3-1; abundance: .; j_gene: TRBJ2-3; CDR3aa: CASSQGYGLGADTQYF; CDR3nt: TGTGCCAGCAGCCAAGGATACGGACTAGGGGCAGATACGCAGTATTTT
d_gene: TRBD2; v_gene: TRBV10-3; abundance: few; j_gene: TRBJ2-7; CDR3aa: CAISELALSYEQYF; CDR3nt: TGTGCCATCAGTGAACTAGCGCTCTCCTACGAGCAGTACTTC
d_gene: .; v_gene: TRBV9; abundance: .; j_gene: TRBJ1-1; CDR3aa: CASSAETGNTEAFF; CDR3nt: TGTGCCAGCAGCGCTGAAACAGGGAACACTGAAGCTTTCTTT
d_gene: .; v_gene: TRBV12-3/TRBV12-4; abundance: .; j_gene: TRBJ2-3; CDR3aa: CASSFAALNTDTQYF; CDR3nt: TGTGCCAGCAGTTTCGCGGCGCTAAACACAGATACGCAGTATTTT
d_gene: .; v_gene: TRBV29-1; abundance: few; j_gene: TRBJ1-1; CDR3aa: CSVAIGAGGTEAFF; CDR3nt: TGCAGCGTTGCTATAGGGGCAGGCGGCACTGAAGCTTTCTTT
d_gene: TRBD1; v_gene: TRBV18; abundance: few; j_gene: TRBJ1-1; CDR3aa: CASSLPAGQGTTEAFF; CDR3nt: TGTGCCAGCTCGCTCCCGGCGGGACAGGGGACCACTGAAGCTTTCTTT
d_gene: .; v_gene: TRBV29-1; abundance: few; j_gene: TRBJ2-5; CDR3aa: CSLVGGGPNGETQYF; CDR3nt: TGCAGCCTCGTGGGGGGAGGACCTAACGGAGAGACCCAGTACTTC
d_gene: .; v_gene: TRBV29-1; abundance: few; j_gene: TRBJ1-2; CDR3aa: CSVATVGGYTF; CDR3nt: TGCAGCGTGGCGACTGTGGGTGGCTACACCTTC
d_gene: TRBD2; v_gene: TRBV20-1; abundance: once; j_gene: TRBJ2-3; CDR3aa: CSAIGTSGRTDTQYF; CDR3nt: TGCAGTGCTATAGGGACTAGCGGTCGCACAGATACGCAGTATTTT
d_gene: TRBD1; v_gene: TRBV4-3; abundance: .; j_gene: TRBJ2-5; CDR3aa: CASSQTRGRETQYF; CDR3nt: TGCGCCAGCAGCCAAACCAGGGGGCGGGAGACCCAGTACTTC
d_gene: .; v_gene: TRBV12-3/TRBV12-4; abundance: few; j_gene: TRBJ2-3; CDR3aa: CASSQNGDTQYF; CDR3nt: TGTGCCAGCAGTCAGAACGGGGATACGCAGTATTTT
d_gene: .; v_gene: TRBV4-1; abundance: .; j_gene: TRBJ2-7; CDR3aa: CASSSVAGGYEQYF; CDR3nt: TGCGCCAGCAGCTCGGTCGCAGGAGGGTACGAGCAGTACTTC
d_gene: TRBD1; v_gene: TRBV5-1; abundance: .; j_gene: TRBJ2-2; CDR3aa: CASGTGGATGELFF; CDR3nt: TGCGCCAGCGGCACAGGGGGCGCGACCGGGGAGCTGTTTTTT
d_gene: TRBD2; v_gene: TRBV3-1; abundance: .; j_gene: TRBJ2-1; CDR3aa: CASSQDLGLAGYNEQFF; CDR3nt: TGTGCCAGCAGCCAAGATCTGGGGCTAGCGGGGTACAATGAGCAGTTCTTC
d_gene: .; v_gene: TRBV6-5; abundance: few; j_gene: TRBJ2-5; CDR3aa: CASTVEGQETQYF; CDR3nt: TGTGCCAGCACGGTCGAGGGGCAGGAGACCCAGTACTTC
d_gene: TRBD2; v_gene: TRBV12-3/TRBV12-4; abundance: .; j_gene: TRBJ2-5; CDR3aa: CASSRSGGYKETQYF; CDR3nt: TGTGCCAGCAGTCGGAGCGGGGGGTATAAAGAGACCCAGTACTTC
d_gene: TRBD1; v_gene: TRBV7-3; abundance: few; j_gene: TRBJ2-1; CDR3aa: CASSSDRGPYNEQFF; CDR3nt: TGTGCCAGCAGCTCGGACAGGGGCCCCTACAATGAGCAGTTCTTC
d_gene: .; v_gene: TRBV15; abundance: once; j_gene: TRBJ1-5; CDR3aa: CATSRVGAARDQPQHF; CDR3nt: TGTGCCACCAGCAGGGTCGGGGCAGCAAGAGATCAGCCCCAGCATTTT
d_gene: .; v_gene: TRBV20-1; abundance: .; j_gene: TRBJ2-7; CDR3aa: CSASKVSYEQYF; CDR3nt: TGCAGTGCTAGTAAAGTCTCCTACGAGCAGTACTTC
d_gene: .; v_gene: TRBV12-3/TRBV12-4; abundance: .; j_gene: TRBJ1-5; CDR3aa: CASSGEQHFSNQPQHF; CDR3nt: TGTGCCAGCAGTGGGGAACAGCATTTTAGCAATCAGCCCCAGCATTTT
d_gene: .; v_gene: TRBV20-1; abundance: .; j_gene: TRBJ2-7; CDR3aa: CSARDGETAYNEQYF; CDR3nt: TGCAGTGCTAGAGATGGGGAGACAGCCTACAATGAGCAGTACTTC
d_gene: .; v_gene: TRBV5-1; abundance: .; j_gene: TRBJ1-2; CDR3aa: CASSSSSLSNYGYTF; CDR3nt: TGCGCCAGCAGCTCATCCAGCTTGAGTAACTATGGCTACACCTTC